Listed here are 2 T cell receptor beta chains from one sample, sequenced in a study of CD8+ T cells in alopecia areata. Markers used for sorting pooled cutaneous lymph node cells were CD4, CD8alpha, NKG2D, NKG2ACE and others. Reverse transcribed after extraction, RNA yielded cDNA as the sequencing template. Repertoires were generated with immunoSEQ multiplex PCR, while TCRdb's copy carries only in-frame clones and drops some. The repertoire has roughly 260,000 clones, none seen only once; the ten largest take 1.2%. The sample consisted of CD4+ T cells sorted from a lymph node. These receptors were taken from a C3H/HeJ mouse with alopecia areata. Strain MHC haplotype: H2-k.

A few counts support this clone. Each gene name is a mouse one. The CDR3 goes on 4 residues after the read ends, and that part is filled in from the germline J gene. The J gene is TRBJ2-3, the V gene TRBV13-2, with 7 bases lining up with TRBD1. This CDR3 has 16 residues. CDR1 is NNHNN and CDR2 is SYGAGS in the germline V gene (reference sequence). V lost 3 bases to trimming and J lost 0 bases; unmatched junction nucleotides: 7. The chain's CDR3 is CASGAPQGLSAETLYF. CDR3 DNA, as far as it was read: TGTGCCAGCGGTGCCCCACAGGGGTTAAGTGCAGAA.

The sample holds many counts of this clone. Gene names refer to mouse genes. The sequenced fragment ends 4 residues before the CDR3 boundary, so the rest is inferred from the germline J gene. This chain links TRBV13-2 with TRBJ1-2; 10 nucleotides match TRBD1. The V gene's germline CDR1 is NNHNN and CDR2 SYGAGS (reference sequence). CDR3 size: 13 residues. The sequenced CDR3 bases are TGTGCCAGCTCTGACAGGGGGCTATCC. Protein: CASSDRGLS. The entire CDR3 is CASSDRGLSDYTF.